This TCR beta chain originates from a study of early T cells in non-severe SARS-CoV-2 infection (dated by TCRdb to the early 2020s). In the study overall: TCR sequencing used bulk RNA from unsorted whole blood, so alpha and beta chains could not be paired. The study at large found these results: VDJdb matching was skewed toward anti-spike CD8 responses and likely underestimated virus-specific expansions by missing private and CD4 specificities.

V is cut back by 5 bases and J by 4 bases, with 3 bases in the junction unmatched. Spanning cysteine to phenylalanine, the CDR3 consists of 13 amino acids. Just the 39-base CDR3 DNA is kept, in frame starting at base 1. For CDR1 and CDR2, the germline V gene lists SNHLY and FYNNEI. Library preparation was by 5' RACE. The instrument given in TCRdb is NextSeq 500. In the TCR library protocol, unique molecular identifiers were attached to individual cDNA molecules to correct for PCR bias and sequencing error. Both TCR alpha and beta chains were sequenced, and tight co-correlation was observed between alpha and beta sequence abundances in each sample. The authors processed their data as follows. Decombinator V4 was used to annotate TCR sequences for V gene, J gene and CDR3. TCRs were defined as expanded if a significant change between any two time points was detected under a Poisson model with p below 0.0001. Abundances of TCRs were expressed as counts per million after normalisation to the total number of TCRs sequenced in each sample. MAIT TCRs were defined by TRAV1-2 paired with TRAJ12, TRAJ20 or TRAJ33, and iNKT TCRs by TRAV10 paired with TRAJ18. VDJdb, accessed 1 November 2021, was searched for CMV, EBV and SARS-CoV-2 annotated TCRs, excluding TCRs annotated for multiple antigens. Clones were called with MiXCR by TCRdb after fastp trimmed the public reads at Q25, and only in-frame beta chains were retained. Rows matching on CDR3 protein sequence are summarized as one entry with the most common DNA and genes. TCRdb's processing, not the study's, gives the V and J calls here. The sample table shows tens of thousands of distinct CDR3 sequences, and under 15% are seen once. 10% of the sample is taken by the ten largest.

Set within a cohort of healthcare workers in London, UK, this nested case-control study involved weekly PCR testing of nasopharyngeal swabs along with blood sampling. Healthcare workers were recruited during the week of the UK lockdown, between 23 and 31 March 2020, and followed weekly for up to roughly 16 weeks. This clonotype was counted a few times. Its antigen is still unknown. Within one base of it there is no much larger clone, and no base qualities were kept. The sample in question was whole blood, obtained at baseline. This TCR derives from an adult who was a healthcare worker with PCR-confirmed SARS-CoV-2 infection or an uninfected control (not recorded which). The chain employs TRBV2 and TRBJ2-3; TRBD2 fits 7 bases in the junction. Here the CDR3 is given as CASSSGNADTQYF. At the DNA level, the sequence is TGTGCCAGCAGTAGCGGGAACGCAGATACGCAGTATTTT.